The 21 T cell receptor beta chains given below trace back to one sample, sequenced in a study of blood T cell repertoires in COVID-19 (TCRdb year 2020). The receptor library was made with the immunoSEQ multiplex PCR assay. In TCRdb, the immuneACCESS table is reduced to in-frame sequences with V and J assigned. These tables do not hold every clone; where another copy was compared, an unresolved V gene accounts for under half, and the others remain unexplained. The sample has some 250,000 clones on record, roughly 91% of them singletons. Clones ranked in the top ten supply around 0.91% of the sample. Sequencing was carried out using peripheral blood. The receptors shown here come from a woman between 40 and 50 years old who had recovered from COVID-19.

V and J are TRBV6-5 and TRBJ1-3; D ambiguous. This CDR3 is built from 13 residues. Trimming left V 7 bases short and J 3 bases short, with 10 bases between. CDR1 MNHEY and CDR2 SVGAGI come from the germline V gene. This CDR3 is CASTLSYGNTIYF. CDR3 nucleotide sequence: TGTGCCAGCACCCTTAGCTATGGAAACACCATATATTTT.

The gene calls are TRBV6-2 or TRBV6-3 and TRBJ2-7; maybe TRBD2 (6 bases). The CDR3 runs 15 residues. The germline V and J ends were trimmed by 5 bases and 2 bases, with 16 bases remaining between them. From germline, CDR1 is MNHEY and CDR2 SVGEGT. The CDR3 DNA reads as TGTGCCAGCAGTCCGGGAGCAGCCCCACCCTACGAGCAGTACGTC. Its protein is CASSPGAAPPYEQYV.

This chain connects TRBV9 to TRBJ2-3; 10 nucleotides agree with TRBD2. Germline values: CDR1 SGDLS, CDR2 YYNGEE. The ends lost 2 bases at V and 3 bases at J; junction bases unmatched: 15. The CDR3 is 19 amino acids. The CDR3 DNA sequence: TGTGCCAGCAGCGTGGCGGGACTAGCGTCCCACGGAGGGACAGATACGCAGTATTTT. Translating it yields CASSVAGLASHGGTDTQYF.

The chain's CDR3 is CASSQGSTEPNQPQHF. CDR3 DNA sequence: TGTGCCAGCAGCCAAGGGTCGACAGAACCAAATCAGCCCCAGCATTTT. The genes are TRBV3-1 (or the pseudogene TRBV3-2) and TRBJ1-5, with D perhaps matching TRBD1 (5 bases). Trimming removed 1 base at V and 4 bases at J, with 14 bases between. Germline V gene lookup returns CDR1 LGHDT and CDR2 YNNKEL (reference sequence). The CDR3 has 16 residues.

The V and J genes are TRBV5-4 and TRBJ1-4; the match to TRBD1 covers 9 bases. Germline CDR1 is SGHNT and CDR2 is YYREEE (reference sequence). The CDR3 runs to 14 residues. V was clipped by 4 bases and J by 6 bases; unmatched bases: 4. DNA of the CDR3: TGTGCCAGCAGCCCCGGGACAGGGTATGAAAAACTGTTTTTT. It translates to CASSPGTGYEKLFF.

The rearrangement links TRBV5-6 to TRBJ2-7; weak D call: TRBD2 (6 bases). Trimming shortened V by 0 bases and J by 2 bases, and 9 bases separated the two germline ends. Germline V gene lookup returns CDR1 SGHDT and CDR2 YYEEEE. CDR3 length: 14 residues. CDR3 nucleotide sequence: TGTGCCAGCAGCTTGGACCCGGGGGCCTACGAGCAGTACTTC. It is translated as CASSLDPGAYEQYF.

In this sample, this clone turned up a few times. J is TRBJ1-1 and V is TRBV6-6, with D possibly matching TRBD1 (5 bases). The CDR3 totals 13 residues. Deletions cut 6 bases from V and 5 bases from J, with 13 bases between. CDR1 MNHNY and CDR2 SVGAGI come from the germline V gene (reference sequence). The chain's CDR3 is CASSPTDLTEAFF. CDR3 coding DNA: TGTGCCAGCAGCCCGACAGATTTAACTGAAGCTTTCTTT.

V and J are TRBV24-1 and TRBJ2-3; maybe TRBD1 (5 bases). The CDR3 sequence is 17 residues long. Germline V gene data show CDR1 as KGHDR and CDR2 as SFDVKD. Deletions cut 0 bases from V and 6 bases from J, with 18 bases between. The CDR3 nucleotides read TGTGCCACCAGTGATTTGGGCCAGGGCCCTAAAGCGGATACGCAGTATTTT. Its protein product is CATSDLGQGPKADTQYF.

The chain recombines TRBV29-1 with TRBJ2-1; tentative D call: TRBD2 (5 bases). Germline lookup yields CDR1 SQVTM and CDR2 ANQGSEA. The CDR3 runs to 14 residues. Trimming shortened V by 7 bases and J by 8 bases, and 21 bases separated the two germline ends. The DNA for the CDR3 is TGCAGCGCCCAAGGGCTAGCCGATTCGGATGAGCAGTTCTTC. Translation gives CSAQGLADSDEQFF.

The J gene is TRBJ2-3, the V gene TRBV11-3, with 7 nucleotides matching TRBD2. This CDR3 is built from 17 residues. Germline V gene data show CDR1 as SGHNT and CDR2 as YENEEA. Losses at the gene ends were 0 bases for V and 6 bases for J; bases not matched to a gene: 12. The CDR3, as DNA: TGTGCCAGCAGCTTAGATCGGTGGGGGAGGGCGTCTGATACGCAGTATTTT. This translates into CASSLDRWGRASDTQYF.

This clone was seen only a few times. V gene TRBV27 combines with J gene TRBJ2-2; TRBD2 aligns across 8 bases. The CDR3 length is 18 residues. CDR1 MNHEY and CDR2 SMNVEV come from the germline V gene (reference sequence). V trimming: 8 bases; J trimming: 1 base; junction bases outside the gene matches: 15. CDR3 DNA: TGTGCCAGCCGGCTGACCAGTAGCGGGGACGGGAACACCGGGGAGCTGTTTTTT. This sequence encodes CASRLTSSGDGNTGELFF.

This chain connects TRBV9 to TRBJ2-1, with 7 nucleotides matching TRBD2. The CDR3 extends over 15 amino acids. Looked up from germline, CDR1 is SGDLS and CDR2 is YYNGEE. Trimming at V came to 0 bases and at J to 6 bases, leaving 6 bases not matched to a gene. The CDR3 nucleotides read TGTGCCAGCAGCGTAGGGGGGACTACCGTCAATGAGCAGTTCTTC. It specifies CASSVGGTTVNEQFF.

The chain has TRBV4-3 and TRBJ1-2; D gene ambiguous. The CDR3 sequence is 14 residues long. The germline V and J ends were trimmed by 0 bases and 3 bases, with 8 bases remaining between them. Germline loops: CDR1 LGHNA, CDR2 YSLEER. This CDR3 is CASSQEGAYYGYTF. Written as DNA, the CDR3 is TGCGCCAGCAGCCAAGAGGGCGCCTACTATGGCTACACCTTC.

The V gene is TRBV7-2, the J gene TRBJ2-3; 13 bases map to TRBD2. Germline loops: CDR1 SGHTA, CDR2 FQGNSA. Trimming at V came to 5 bases and at J to 0 bases, leaving 5 bases not matched to a gene. The CDR3 consists of 17 residues. The CDR3 sequence: CASSPRTSGRSTDTQYF. CDR3 nucleotide sequence: TGTGCCAGCAGCCCCCGGACTAGCGGGAGAAGCACAGATACGCAGTATTTT.

The genes are TRBV5-4 and TRBJ2-1, with 15 bases matching TRBD2. V shed 4 bases, J shed 7 bases, and the junction held 12 bases outside the gene matches. This CDR3 has 18 amino acids. Germline values: CDR1 SGHNT, CDR2 YYREEE (reference sequence). As DNA, the CDR3 is TGTGCCAGCAGCCCCCGGACTAGCGGGAGGGCCGTTGGGAATGAGCAGTTCTTC. This gives the protein CASSPRTSGRAVGNEQFF.

This chain links TRBV12-3 or TRBV12-4 with TRBJ2-7; D is unresolved. The CDR3 runs to 13 residues. The V end was cut by 3 bases, the J end by 0 bases, with 6 bases between. The CDR3 DNA sequence: TGTGCCAGCAGTTTGCCCAGCTCCTACGAGCAGTACTTC. Protein product: CASSLPSSYEQYF.

The rearrangement uses TRBV24-1 and TRBJ2-1; 10 bases are a match to TRBD2. Trimming removed 4 bases from V and 5 bases from J; junction bases left unmatched: 4. Germline V gives CDR1 KGHDR, CDR2 SFDVKD. CDR3 length: 15 amino acids. CDR3 residues: CATSERTSGHNEQFF. DNA of the CDR3: TGTGCCACCAGTGAAAGGACTAGCGGACACAATGAGCAGTTCTTC.

The chain recombines TRBV7-6 with TRBJ2-1, with TRBD1 matching 9 bases. V shed 5 bases and J 5 bases; nucleotides not matched to a gene: 7. This CDR3 is built from 15 residues. Germline loops: CDR1 SGHVS, CDR2 FNYEAQ. CDR3: CASSPGGQGNNEQFF. In DNA form, the CDR3 reads TGTGCCAGCAGCCCGGGGGGACAGGGAAACAATGAGCAGTTCTTC.

In its sample, this clone was seen once. This rearrangement joins TRBV7-9 to TRBJ2-4; maybe TRBD2 (5 bases). Trimming cost V 4 bases and J 0 bases, with 10 bases left between them. The CDR3 extends over 15 amino acids. CDR1 is SEHNR, CDR2 FQNEAQ, per germline (reference sequence). The CDR3 DNA follows: TGTGCCAGCAGCTCCACCGGGGTAGCCAAAAACATTCAGTACTTC. It translates to CASSSTGVAKNIQYF.

The chain joins TRBV19 to TRBJ1-2; TRBD1 matches at 7 bases. CDR1 LNHDA and CDR2 SQIVND come from the germline V gene (reference sequence). The CDR3 contains 14 residues. Trimming cost V 4 bases and J 7 bases; bases outside gene matches: 9. The CDR3 DNA reads as TGTGCCAGTAGTACCACCCCAGGGGGACGTGGCTACACCTTC. The encoded protein is CASSTTPGGRGYTF. The complete variable domain, with remaining parts taken from reference TRBV19 and TRBJ1-2, reads DGGITQSPKYLFRKEGQNVTLSCEQNLNHDAMYWYRQDPGQGLRLIYYSQIVNDFQKGDIAEGYSVSREKKESFPLTVTSAQKNPTAFYLCASSTTPGGRGYTFGSGTRLTVV.

The chain employs TRBV27 and TRBJ2-1; D is perhaps TRBD2 (6 bases). V was trimmed by 8 bases and J by 8 bases, leaving 13 bases between them. The germline CDR1 and CDR2 sequences are MNHEY and SMNVEV (reference sequence). The CDR3 totals 12 residues. Here the CDR3 reads CASGGRGDEQFF. The DNA of the CDR3 is TGTGCCAGCGGAGGGCGCGGGGATGAGCAGTTCTTC.